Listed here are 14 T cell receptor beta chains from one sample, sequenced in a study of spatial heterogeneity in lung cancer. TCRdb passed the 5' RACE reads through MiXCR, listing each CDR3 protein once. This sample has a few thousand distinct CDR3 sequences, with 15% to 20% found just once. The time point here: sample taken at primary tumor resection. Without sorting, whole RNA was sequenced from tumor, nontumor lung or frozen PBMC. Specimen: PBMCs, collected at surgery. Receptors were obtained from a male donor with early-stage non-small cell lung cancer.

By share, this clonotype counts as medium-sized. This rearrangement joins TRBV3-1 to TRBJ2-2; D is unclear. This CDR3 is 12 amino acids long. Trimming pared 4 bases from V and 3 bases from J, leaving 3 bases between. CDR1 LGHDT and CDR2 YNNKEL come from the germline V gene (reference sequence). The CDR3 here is CASSPDTGELFF. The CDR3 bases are TGTGCCAGCAGCCCCGACACCGGGGAGCTGTTTTTT. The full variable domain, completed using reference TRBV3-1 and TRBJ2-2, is DTAVSQTPKYLVTQMGNDKSIKCEQNLGHDTMYWYKQDSKKFLKIMFSYNNKELIINETVPNRFSPKSPDKAHLNLHINSLELGDSAVYFCASSPDTGELFFGEGSRLTVL.

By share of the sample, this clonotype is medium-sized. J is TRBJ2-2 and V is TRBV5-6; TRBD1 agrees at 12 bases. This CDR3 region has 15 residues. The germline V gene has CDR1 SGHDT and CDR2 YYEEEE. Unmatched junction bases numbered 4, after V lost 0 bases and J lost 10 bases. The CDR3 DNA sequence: TGTGCCAGCAGCTTGGGGGGACAGGGGGCCCCGGAGCTGTTTTTT. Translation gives CASSLGGQGAPELFF.

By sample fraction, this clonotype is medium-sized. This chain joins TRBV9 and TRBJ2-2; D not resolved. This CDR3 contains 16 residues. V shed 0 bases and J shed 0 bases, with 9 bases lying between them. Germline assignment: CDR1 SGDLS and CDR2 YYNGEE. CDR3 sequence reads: CASSVGHTANTGELFF. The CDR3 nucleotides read TGTGCCAGCAGCGTAGGACATACCGCGAACACCGGGGAGCTGTTTTTT.

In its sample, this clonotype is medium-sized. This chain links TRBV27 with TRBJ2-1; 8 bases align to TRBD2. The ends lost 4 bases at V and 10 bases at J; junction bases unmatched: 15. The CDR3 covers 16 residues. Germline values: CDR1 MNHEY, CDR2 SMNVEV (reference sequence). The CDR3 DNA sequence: TGTGCCAGCAGTTGGTCCTCCGGGAGGGGGGTTAAGGAGCAGTTCTTC. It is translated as CASSWSSGRGVKEQFF.

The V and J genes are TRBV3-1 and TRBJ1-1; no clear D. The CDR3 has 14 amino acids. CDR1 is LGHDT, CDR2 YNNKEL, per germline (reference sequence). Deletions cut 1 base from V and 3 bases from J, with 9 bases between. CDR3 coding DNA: TGTGCCAGCAGCCAAGGGACCGGCGACACTGAAGCTTTCTTT. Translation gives CASSQGTGDTEAFF.

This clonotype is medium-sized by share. As DNA, the CDR3 is TGCAGCGTTGCCGGGGCGAATATGAACACTGAAGCTTTCTTT. This sequence encodes CSVAGANMNTEAFF. J is TRBJ1-1 and V is TRBV29-1; weak D call: TRBD1 (5 bases). Germline lookup yields CDR1 SQVTM and CDR2 ANQGSEA. The V end was cut by 4 bases, the J end by 0 bases, with 12 bases between. This CDR3 is built from 14 residues.

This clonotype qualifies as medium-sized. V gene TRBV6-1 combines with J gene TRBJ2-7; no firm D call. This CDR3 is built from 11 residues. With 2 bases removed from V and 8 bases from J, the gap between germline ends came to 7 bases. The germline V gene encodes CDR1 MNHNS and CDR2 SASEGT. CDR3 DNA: TGTGCCAGCAGTGAAACCCCCAAGCAGTACTTC. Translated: CASSETPKQYF.

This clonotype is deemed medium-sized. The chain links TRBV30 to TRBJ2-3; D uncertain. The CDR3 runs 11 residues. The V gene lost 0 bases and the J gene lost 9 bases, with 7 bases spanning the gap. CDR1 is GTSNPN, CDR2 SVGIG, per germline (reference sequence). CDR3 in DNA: TGTGCCTGGAGTGTATTGGAAACGCAGTATTTT. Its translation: CAWSVLETQYF. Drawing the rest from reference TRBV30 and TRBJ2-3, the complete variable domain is SQTIHQWPATLVQPVGSPLSLECTVEGTSNPNLYWYRQAAGRGLQLLFYSVGIGQISSEVPQNLSASRPQDRQFILSSKKLLLSDSGFYLCAWSVLETQYFGPGTRLTVL.

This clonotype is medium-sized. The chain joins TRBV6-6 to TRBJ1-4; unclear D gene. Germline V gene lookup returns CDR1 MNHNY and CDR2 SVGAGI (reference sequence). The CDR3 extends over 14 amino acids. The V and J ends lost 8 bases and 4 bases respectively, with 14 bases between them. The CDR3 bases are TGTGCCAGCCGTCTGGCGGGTCATAATGAAAAACTGTTTTTT. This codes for CASRLAGHNEKLFF.

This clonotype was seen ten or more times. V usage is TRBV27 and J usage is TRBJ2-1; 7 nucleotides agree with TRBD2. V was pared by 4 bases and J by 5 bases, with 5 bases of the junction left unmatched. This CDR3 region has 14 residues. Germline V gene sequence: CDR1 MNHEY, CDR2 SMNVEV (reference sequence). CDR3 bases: TGTGCCAGCAGTTCGGGGCTAGCGGACAATGAGCAGTTCTTC. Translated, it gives CASSSGLADNEQFF.

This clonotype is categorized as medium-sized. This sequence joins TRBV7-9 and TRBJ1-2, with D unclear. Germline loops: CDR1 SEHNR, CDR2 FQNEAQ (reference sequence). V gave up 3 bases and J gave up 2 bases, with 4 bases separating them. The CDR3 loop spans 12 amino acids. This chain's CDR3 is CASSLGNYGYTF. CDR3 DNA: TGTGCCAGCAGCTTGGGAAACTATGGCTACACCTTC.

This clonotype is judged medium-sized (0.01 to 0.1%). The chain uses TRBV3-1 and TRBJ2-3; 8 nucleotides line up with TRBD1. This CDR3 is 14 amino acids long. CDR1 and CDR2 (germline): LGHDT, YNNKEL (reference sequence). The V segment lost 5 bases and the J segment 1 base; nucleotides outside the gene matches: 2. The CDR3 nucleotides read TGTGCCAGCAGCTCGGGACAGGGCACAGATACGCAGTATTTT. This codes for CASSSGQGTDTQYF.

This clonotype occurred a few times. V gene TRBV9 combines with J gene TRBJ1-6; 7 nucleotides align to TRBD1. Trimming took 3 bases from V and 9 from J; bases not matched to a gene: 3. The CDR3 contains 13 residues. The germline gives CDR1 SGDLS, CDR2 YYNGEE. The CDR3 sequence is CASSETGVSPLHF. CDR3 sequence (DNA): TGTGCCAGCAGCGAAACAGGGGTTTCACCCCTCCACTTT.

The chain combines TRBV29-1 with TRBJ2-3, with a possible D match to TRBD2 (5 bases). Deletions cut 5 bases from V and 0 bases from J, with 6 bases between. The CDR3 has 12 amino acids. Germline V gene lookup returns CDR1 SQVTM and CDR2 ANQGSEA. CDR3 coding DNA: TGCAGCGTTCTAGCTAGCACAGATACGCAGTATTTT. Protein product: CSVLASTDTQYF.